The clone carrying this T cell receptor beta chain was counted between two and nine times. Its target is not known. The sample originates from a study of T cells in Graves' hyperthyroidism and ophthalmopathy. TCR beta CDR3 regions were amplified from RNA. The HTBI primer set was used in a first-round RT-PCR of the TCR CDR3. TCRdb fed the multiplex PCR reads into MiXCR, producing one record per CDR3 protein. Here the sample spans 450,000 to 700,000 distinct CDR3 sequences, 35% to 55% being singletons. The V gene lost 3 bases and the J gene lost 3 bases, with 7 bases spanning the gap. From germline, CDR1 is ENHRY and CDR2 SYGVKD. CDR3 length: 13 residues. Findings of the study overall: Separation of ophthalmopathy from stable hyperthyroidism was achieved by a 13 V-J model. It was a median 6.5 months before onset that the model predicted ophthalmopathy. Blood shared most expanded thyroid clonotypes above 0.001.

This chain joins TRBV10-3 and TRBJ2-3, with D perhaps TRBD2 (5 bases). The sequence was obtained from an adult woman with Graves' disease, either hyperthyroidism or ophthalmopathy (not recorded which). The specimen sequenced was peripheral blood or thyroid tissue (not recorded which). CDR3 residues: CAISERGTDTQYF. The CDR3 DNA sequence: TGTGCCATCAGTGAACGAGGGACAGATACGCAGTATTTT.